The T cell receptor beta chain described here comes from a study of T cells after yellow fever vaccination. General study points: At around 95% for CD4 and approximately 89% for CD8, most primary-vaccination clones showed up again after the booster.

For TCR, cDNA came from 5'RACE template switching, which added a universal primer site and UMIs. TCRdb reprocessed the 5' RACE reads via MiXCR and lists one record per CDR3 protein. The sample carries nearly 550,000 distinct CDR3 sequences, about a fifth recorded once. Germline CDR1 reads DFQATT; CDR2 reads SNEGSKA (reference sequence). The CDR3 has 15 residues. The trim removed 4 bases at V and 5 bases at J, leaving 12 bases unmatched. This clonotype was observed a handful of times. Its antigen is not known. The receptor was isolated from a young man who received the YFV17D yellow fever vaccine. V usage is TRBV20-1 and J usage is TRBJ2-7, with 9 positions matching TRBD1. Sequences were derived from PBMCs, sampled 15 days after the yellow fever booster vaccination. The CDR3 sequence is CSAKGQGEGLNEQYF. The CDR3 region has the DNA TGCAGTGCTAAGGGACAGGGAGAGGGACTAAACGAGCAGTACTTC.